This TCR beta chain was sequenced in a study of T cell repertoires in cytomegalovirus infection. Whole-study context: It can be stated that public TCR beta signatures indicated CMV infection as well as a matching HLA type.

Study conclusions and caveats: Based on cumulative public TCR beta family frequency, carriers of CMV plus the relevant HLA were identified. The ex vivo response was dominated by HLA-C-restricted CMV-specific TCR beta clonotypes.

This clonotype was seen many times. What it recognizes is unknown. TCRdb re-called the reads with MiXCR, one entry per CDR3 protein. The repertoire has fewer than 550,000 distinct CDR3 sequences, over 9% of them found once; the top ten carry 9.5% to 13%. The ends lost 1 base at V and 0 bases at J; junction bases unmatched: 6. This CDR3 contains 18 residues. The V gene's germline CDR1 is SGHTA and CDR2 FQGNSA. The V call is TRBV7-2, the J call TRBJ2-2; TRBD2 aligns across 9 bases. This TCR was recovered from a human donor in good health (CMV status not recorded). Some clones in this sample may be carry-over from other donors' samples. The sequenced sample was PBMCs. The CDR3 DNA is TGTGCCAGCAGCTTAGGATGGCGGGGGGGCTCGAACACCGGGGAGCTGTTTTTT. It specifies CASSLGWRGGSNTGELFF.